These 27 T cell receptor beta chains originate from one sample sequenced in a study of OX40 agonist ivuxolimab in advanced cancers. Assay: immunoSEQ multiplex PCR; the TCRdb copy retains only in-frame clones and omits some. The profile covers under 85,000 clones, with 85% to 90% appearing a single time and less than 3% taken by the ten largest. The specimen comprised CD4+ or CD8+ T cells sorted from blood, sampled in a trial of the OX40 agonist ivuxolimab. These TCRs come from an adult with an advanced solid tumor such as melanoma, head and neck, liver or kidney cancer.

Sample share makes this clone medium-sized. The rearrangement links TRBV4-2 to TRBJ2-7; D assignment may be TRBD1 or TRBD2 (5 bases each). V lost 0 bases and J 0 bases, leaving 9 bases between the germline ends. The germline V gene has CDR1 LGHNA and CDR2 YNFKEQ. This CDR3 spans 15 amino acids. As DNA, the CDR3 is TGTGCCAGCAGCCAAGAGGGGACGAGCTCCTACGAGCAGTACGTC. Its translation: CASSQEGTSSYEQYV.

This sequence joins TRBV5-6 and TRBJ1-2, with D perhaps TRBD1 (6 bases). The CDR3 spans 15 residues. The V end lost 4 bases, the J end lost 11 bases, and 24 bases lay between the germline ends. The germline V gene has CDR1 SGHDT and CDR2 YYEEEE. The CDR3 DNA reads TGTGCCAGCAGCCCGGGGGGACACCTGGAATTGAGGTACACCTTC. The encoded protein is CASSPGGHLELRYTF.

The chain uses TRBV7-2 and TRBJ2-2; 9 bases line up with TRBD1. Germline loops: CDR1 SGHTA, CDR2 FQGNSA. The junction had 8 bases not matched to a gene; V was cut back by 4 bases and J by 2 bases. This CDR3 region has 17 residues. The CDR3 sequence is CASSSPGQGRNTGELFF. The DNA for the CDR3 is TGTGCCAGCAGCTCACCAGGACAGGGGCGAAACACCGGGGAGCTGTTTTTT.

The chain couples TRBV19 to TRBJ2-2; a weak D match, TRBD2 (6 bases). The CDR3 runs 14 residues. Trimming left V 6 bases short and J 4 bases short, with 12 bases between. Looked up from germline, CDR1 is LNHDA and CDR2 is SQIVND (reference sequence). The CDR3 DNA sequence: TGTGCCAGTAGGGGCCTAGCGTCCACCGGGGAGCTGTTTTTT. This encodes CASRGLASTGELFF. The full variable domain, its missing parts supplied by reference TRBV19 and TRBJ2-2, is DGGITQSPKYLFRKEGQNVTLSCEQNLNHDAMYWYRQDPGQGLRLIYYSQIVNDFQKGDIAEGYSVSREKKESFPLTVTSAQKNPTAFYLCASRGLASTGELFFGEGSRLTVL.

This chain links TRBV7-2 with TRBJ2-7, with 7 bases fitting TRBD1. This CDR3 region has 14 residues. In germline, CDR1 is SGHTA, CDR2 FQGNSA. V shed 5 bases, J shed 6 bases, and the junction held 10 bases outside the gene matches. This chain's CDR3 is CASSPGDRAVEQYF. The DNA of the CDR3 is TGTGCCAGCAGCCCGGGTGACAGGGCCGTCGAGCAGTACTTC.

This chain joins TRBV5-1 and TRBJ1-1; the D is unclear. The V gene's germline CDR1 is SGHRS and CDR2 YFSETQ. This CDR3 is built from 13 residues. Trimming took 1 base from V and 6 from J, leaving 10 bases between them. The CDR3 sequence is CASSLPGIPEAFF. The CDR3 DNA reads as TGCGCCAGCAGCTTGCCCGGTATACCTGAAGCTTTCTTT.

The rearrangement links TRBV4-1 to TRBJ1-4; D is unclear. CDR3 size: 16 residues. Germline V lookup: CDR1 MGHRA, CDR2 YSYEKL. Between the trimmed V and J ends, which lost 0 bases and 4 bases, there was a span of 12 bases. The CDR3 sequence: CASSQDGRQFNEKLFF. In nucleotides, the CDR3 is TGCGCCAGCAGCCAAGACGGCCGGCAGTTTAATGAAAAACTGTTTTTT.

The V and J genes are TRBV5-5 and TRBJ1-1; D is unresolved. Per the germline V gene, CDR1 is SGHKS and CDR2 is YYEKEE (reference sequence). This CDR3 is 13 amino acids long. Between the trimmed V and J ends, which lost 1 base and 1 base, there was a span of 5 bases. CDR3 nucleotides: TGTGCCAGCAGCTTGATTTCGAACACTGAAGCTTTCTTT. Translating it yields CASSLISNTEAFF.

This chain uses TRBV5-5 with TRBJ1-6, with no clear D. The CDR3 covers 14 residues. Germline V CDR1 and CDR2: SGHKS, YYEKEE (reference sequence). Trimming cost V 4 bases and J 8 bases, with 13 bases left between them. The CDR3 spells CASSLMGSDSPLHF. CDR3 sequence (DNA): TGTGCCAGCAGCCTGATGGGGTCCGATTCACCCCTCCACTTT.

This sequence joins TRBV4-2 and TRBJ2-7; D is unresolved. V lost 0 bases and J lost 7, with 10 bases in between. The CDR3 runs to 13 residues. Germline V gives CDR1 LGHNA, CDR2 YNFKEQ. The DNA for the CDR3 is TGTGCCAGCAGCCAAGAGGGTTTTCGGGAGCAGTACTTC. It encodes CASSQEGFREQYF.

The CDR3 region has the DNA TGTGCCAGTATTAGTTCCGGAAGACTCGGTGGCCCGATACTGTACGAGCAGTACGTC. Its protein product is CASISSGRLGGPILYEQYV. The gene calls are TRBV19 and TRBJ2-7; D call uncertain. Per the germline V gene, CDR1 is LNHDA and CDR2 is SQIVND (reference sequence). The CDR3 spans 19 residues. With 7 bases removed from V and 4 bases from J, the gap between germline ends came to 32 bases.

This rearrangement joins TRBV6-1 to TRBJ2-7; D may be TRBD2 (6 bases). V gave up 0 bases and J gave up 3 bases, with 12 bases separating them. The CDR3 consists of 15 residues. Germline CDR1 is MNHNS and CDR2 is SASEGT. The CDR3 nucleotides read TGTGCCAGCAGTGAAGCGCCCGGGAGCTACTACGAGCAGTACTTC. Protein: CASSEAPGSYYEQYF.

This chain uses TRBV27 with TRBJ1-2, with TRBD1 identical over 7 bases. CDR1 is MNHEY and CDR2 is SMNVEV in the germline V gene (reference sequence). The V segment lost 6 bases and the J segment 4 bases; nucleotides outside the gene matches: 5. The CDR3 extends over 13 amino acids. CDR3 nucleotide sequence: TGTGCCAGCAGCACGACAGGGCTCTATGGCTACACCTTC. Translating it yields CASSTTGLYGYTF.

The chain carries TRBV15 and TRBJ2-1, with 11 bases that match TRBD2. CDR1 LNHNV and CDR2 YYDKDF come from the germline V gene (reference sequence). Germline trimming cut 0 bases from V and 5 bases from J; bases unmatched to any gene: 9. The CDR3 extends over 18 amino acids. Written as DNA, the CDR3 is TGTGCCACCAGCAGAGATGGTACTAGCGGGGGTATGGACAATGAGCAGTTCTTC. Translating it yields CATSRDGTSGGMDNEQFF.

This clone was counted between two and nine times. The chain's CDR3 is CSVVRNTEAFF. CDR3 coding DNA: TGCAGCGTTGTAAGGAACACTGAAGCTTTCTTT. This sequence joins TRBV29-1 and TRBJ1-1; D is unresolved. V lost 4 bases and J 1 base, leaving 4 bases between the germline ends. The length of the CDR3 is 11 residues. Germline V gives CDR1 SQVTM, CDR2 ANQGSEA. Complete variable domain (other parts from reference TRBV29-1 and TRBJ1-1): SAVISQKPSRDICQRGTSLTIQCQVDSQVTMMFWYRQQPGQSLTLIATANQGSEATYESGFVIDKFPISRPNLTFSTLTVSNMSPEDSSIYLCSVVRNTEAFFGQGTRLTVV.

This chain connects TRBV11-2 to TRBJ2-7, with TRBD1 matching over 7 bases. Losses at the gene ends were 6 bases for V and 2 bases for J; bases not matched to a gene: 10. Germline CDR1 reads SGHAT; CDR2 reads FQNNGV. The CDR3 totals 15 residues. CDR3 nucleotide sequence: TGTGCCAGCAGTTCCTCCGACAGGGACCCCTACGAGCAGTACTTC. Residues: CASSSSDRDPYEQYF.

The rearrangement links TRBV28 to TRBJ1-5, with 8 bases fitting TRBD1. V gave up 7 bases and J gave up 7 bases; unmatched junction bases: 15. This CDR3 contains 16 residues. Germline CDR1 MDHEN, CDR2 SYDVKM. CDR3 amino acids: CASTGSSGTGWQPQHF. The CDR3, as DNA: TGTGCCAGCACCGGATCGTCCGGGACAGGATGGCAGCCCCAGCATTTT.

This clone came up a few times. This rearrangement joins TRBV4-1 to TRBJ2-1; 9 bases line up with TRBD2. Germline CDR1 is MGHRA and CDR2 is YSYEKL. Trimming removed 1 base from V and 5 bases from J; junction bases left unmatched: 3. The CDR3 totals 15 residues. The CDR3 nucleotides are TGCGCCAGCAGCCAAGTAACTAGCGGGCACAATGAGCAGTTCTTC. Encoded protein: CASSQVTSGHNEQFF.

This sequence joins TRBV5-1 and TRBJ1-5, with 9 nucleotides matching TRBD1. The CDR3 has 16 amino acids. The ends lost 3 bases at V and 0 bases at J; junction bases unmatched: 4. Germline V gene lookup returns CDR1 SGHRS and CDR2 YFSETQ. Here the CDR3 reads CASSSDRGYSNQPQHF. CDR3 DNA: TGCGCCAGCAGCTCGGACAGGGGTTATAGCAATCAGCCCCAGCATTTT. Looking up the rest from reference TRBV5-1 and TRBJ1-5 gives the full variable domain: KAGVTQTPRYLIKTRGQQVTLSCSPISGHRSVSWYQQTPGQGLQFLFEYFSETQRNKGNFPGRFSGRQFSNSRSEMNVSTLELGDSALYLCASSSDRGYSNQPQHFGDGTRLSIL.

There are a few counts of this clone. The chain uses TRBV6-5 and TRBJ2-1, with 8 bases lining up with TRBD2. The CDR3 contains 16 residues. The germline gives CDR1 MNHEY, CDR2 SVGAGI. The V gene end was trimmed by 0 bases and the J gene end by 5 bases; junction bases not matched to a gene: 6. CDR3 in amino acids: CASSYSKRGGHNEQFF. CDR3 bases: TGTGCCAGCAGTTACTCGAAACGGGGGGGCCACAATGAGCAGTTCTTC.

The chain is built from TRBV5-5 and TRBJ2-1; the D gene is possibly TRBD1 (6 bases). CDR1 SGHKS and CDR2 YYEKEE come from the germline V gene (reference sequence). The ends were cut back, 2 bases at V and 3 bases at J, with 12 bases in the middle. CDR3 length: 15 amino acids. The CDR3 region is CASSLTTGDYNEQFF. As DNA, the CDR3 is TGTGCCAGCAGCTTAACGACAGGTGACTACAATGAGCAGTTCTTC.

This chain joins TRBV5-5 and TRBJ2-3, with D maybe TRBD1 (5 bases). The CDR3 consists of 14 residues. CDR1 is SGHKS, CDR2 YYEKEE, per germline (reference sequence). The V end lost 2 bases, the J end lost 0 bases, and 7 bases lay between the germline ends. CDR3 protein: CASSFGHSTDTQYF. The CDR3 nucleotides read TGTGCCAGCAGCTTTGGACATAGCACAGATACGCAGTATTTT.

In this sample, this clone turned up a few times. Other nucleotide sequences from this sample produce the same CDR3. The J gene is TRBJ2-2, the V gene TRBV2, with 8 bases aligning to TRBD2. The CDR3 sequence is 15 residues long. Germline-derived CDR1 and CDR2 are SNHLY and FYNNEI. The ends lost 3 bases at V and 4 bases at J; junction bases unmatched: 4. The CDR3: CASSEGLAGTGELFF. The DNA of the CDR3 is TGTGCCAGCAGTGAGGGGCTAGCGGGCACCGGGGAGCTGTTTTTT.

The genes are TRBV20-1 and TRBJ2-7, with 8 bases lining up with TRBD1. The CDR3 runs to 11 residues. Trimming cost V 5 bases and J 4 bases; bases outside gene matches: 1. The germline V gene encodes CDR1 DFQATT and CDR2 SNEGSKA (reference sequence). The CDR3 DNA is TGCAGTGCTCGGACAGGGTACGAGCAGTACGTC. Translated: CSARTGYEQYV.

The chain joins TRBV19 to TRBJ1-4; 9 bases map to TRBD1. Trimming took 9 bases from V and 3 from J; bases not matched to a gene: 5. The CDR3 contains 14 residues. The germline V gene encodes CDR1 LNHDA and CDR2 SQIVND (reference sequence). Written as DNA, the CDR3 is TGTGCCAGCAACCGACAGGGGGCTAATGAAAAACTGTTTTTT. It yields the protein CASNRQGANEKLFF.

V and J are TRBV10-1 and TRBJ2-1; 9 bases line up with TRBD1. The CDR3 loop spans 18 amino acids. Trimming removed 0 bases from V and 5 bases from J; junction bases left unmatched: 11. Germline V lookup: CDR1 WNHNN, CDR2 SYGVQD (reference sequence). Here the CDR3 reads CASSESLAGTGMDNEQFF. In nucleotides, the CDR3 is TGCGCCAGCAGTGAGTCCCTCGCCGGGACAGGGATGGACAATGAGCAGTTCTTC.

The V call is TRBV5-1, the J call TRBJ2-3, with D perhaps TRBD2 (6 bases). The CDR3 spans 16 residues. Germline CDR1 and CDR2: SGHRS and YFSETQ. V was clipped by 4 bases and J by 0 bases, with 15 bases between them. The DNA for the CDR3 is TGCGCCAGCAGCCGGGGGACTTCTCAAAGCACAGATACGCAGTATTTT. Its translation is CASSRGTSQSTDTQYF.